These 25 T cell receptor beta chains were sequenced from one sample in a study of T cell changes during pregnancy in multiple sclerosis. TCRdb keeps only in-frame clones here, not all; method: immunoSEQ multiplex PCR. This sample has about 110,000 clones; roughly 92% occur once, and the top ten carry roughly 1.4%. The material sequenced was peripheral blood, taken in the third trimester of pregnancy. The receptor source for this set is a female donor with multiple sclerosis, enrolled in a pregnancy study.

This sequence joins TRBV2 and TRBJ2-3, with 9 bases aligning to TRBD2. This CDR3 contains 15 residues. V lost 8 bases, J lost 0 bases, and 6 bases stayed unmatched. The germline CDR1 and CDR2 sequences are SNHLY and FYNNEI. The CDR3 spells CASLGGGGSTDTQYF. The CDR3 DNA is TGTGCCAGCCTGGGCGGGGGGGGTAGCACAGATACGCAGTATTTT.

The chain is built from TRBV14 and TRBJ2-7, with 10 bases aligning to TRBD1. CDR3 length equals 15 residues. Germline-derived CDR1 and CDR2 are SGHDN and FVKESK. V shed 2 bases and J 2 bases; nucleotides not matched to a gene: 3. The CDR3 sequence: CASSQLGQGTYEQYF. CDR3 DNA: TGTGCCAGCAGCCAACTGGGACAGGGGACCTACGAGCAGTACTTC.

The V gene is TRBV29-1, the J gene TRBJ1-3; D is uncertain. The CDR3 spans 14 residues. Germline assignment: CDR1 SQVTM and CDR2 ANQGSEA. V gave up 5 bases and J gave up 0 bases, with 11 bases separating them. The CDR3 sequence is CSVSFGPSGNTIYF. CDR3 nucleotides: TGCAGCGTTTCGTTCGGTCCCTCTGGAAACACCATATATTTT.

CDR3 sequence reads: CASSIRYYGYTF. The CDR3 region has the DNA TGTGCCAGTAGTATACGGTACTATGGCTACACCTTC. The chain is built from TRBV19 and TRBJ1-2; D is uncertain. The germline V gene encodes CDR1 LNHDA and CDR2 SQIVND (reference sequence). The CDR3 sequence is 12 residues long. The germline V and J ends were trimmed by 2 bases and 3 bases, with 4 bases remaining between them.

The V and J genes are TRBV7-3 and TRBJ1-3; the D gene is possibly TRBD1 (6 bases). Per germline, CDR1 SGHTA and CDR2 FQGTGA. The CDR3 sequence is 14 residues long. Trimming stripped 1 base from V and 4 bases from J, with 8 bases between. CDR3 DNA: TGTGCCAGCAGCTTAAACAGGGTGGGAAACACCATATATTTT. Translating it yields CASSLNRVGNTIYF.

The chain combines TRBV2 with TRBJ2-4, with TRBD1 identical over 9 bases. V was clipped by 1 base and J by 4 bases; unmatched bases: 5. CDR1 is SNHLY, CDR2 FYNNEI, per germline. CDR3 length: 16 residues. The CDR3 nucleotides read TGTGCCAGCAGTGAAGTACAGGGGGCACTAAAAAACATTCAGTACTTC. Residues: CASSEVQGALKNIQYF.

The chain joins TRBV25-1 to TRBJ2-2; 10 nucleotides agree with TRBD1. CDR3 length: 18 residues. The germline V gene has CDR1 MGHDK and CDR2 SYGVNS. V trimming: 2 bases; J trimming: 4 bases; junction bases outside the gene matches: 10. The CDR3 reads CASSEIGTGVVRTGELFF. CDR3 nucleotides: TGTGCCAGCAGTGAAATTGGGACAGGGGTGGTCCGCACCGGGGAGCTGTTTTTT.

The rearrangement uses TRBV9 and TRBJ2-7; TRBD2 is a possible D gene (6 bases). V lost 4 bases and J lost 7, with 15 bases in between. The CDR3 has 13 amino acids. Germline loops: CDR1 SGDLS, CDR2 YYNGEE. CDR3 bases: TGTGCCAGCAGCCAACGACTAGGCGGTGAGCAGTACTTC. Translating it yields CASSQRLGGEQYF.

The J gene is TRBJ1-1, the V gene TRBV5-1, with a possible D match to TRBD1 (5 bases). Trimming took 4 bases from V and 4 from J, leaving 14 bases between them. Germline loops: CDR1 SGHRS, CDR2 YFSETQ. The CDR3 totals 14 residues. CDR3: CASSRDGRGTEAFF. In nucleotides, the CDR3 is TGCGCCAGCAGCCGGGACGGGAGAGGCACTGAAGCTTTCTTT.

The chain uses TRBV18 and TRBJ1-6; the match to TRBD1 covers 9 bases. With V trimmed by 3 bases and J by 7 bases, 7 bases remained unmatched. This CDR3 has 16 amino acids. Germline loops: CDR1 KGHSH, CDR2 LQKENI. The DNA for the CDR3 is TGTGCCAGCTCACCGCGGGGACAGGGATTCAATTCACCCCTCCACTTT. Translated, it gives CASSPRGQGFNSPLHF.

V is TRBV19 and J is TRBJ1-2, with 7 bases aligning to TRBD1. The CDR3 extends over 14 amino acids. Germline lookup yields CDR1 LNHDA and CDR2 SQIVND (reference sequence). Trimming removed 1 base from V and 10 bases from J; junction bases left unmatched: 9. CDR3 amino acids: CASSIGGQALHYTF. The CDR3 DNA is TGTGCCAGTAGTATAGGTGGACAGGCCCTCCACTACACCTTC.

The V call is TRBV7-9, the J call TRBJ1-5; D is uncertain. V shed 2 bases and J shed 2 bases, with 13 bases lying between them. The CDR3 length is 16 residues. The V gene's germline CDR1 is SEHNR and CDR2 FQNEAQ (reference sequence). The DNA of the CDR3 is TGTGCCAGCAGCTTATCTGCGGGCGGAGGCAATCAGCCCCAGCATTTT. As protein: CASSLSAGGGNQPQHF. The full variable domain, with the rest looked up from reference TRBV7-9 and TRBJ1-5, is DTGVSQNPRHKITKRGQNVTFRCDPISEHNRLYWYRQTLGQGPEFLTYFQNEAQLEKSRLLSDRFSAERPKGSFSTLEIQRTEQGDSAMYLCASSLSAGGGNQPQHFGDGTRLSIL.

This chain uses TRBV9 with TRBJ1-5; D is unresolved. CDR3 length equals 14 residues. V was cut by 5 bases and J by 5 bases, with 14 bases left in between. From germline, CDR1 is SGDLS and CDR2 YYNGEE. The CDR3 region is CASSAWGGDQPQHF. The CDR3 nucleotides read TGTGCCAGCAGTGCCTGGGGAGGTGATCAGCCCCAGCATTTT.

The chain links TRBV28 to TRBJ1-2, with 7 bases lining up with TRBD1. The CDR3 totals 12 residues. Germline CDR1 is MDHEN and CDR2 is SYDVKM. Unmatched junction bases numbered 0, after V lost 5 bases and J lost 3 bases. The CDR3 DNA sequence: TGTGCCAGCAGTCAGGGGGACTATGGCTACACCTTC. The encoded protein is CASSQGDYGYTF.

This clone appeared a few times. The chain is built from TRBV6-1 and TRBJ1-2, with TRBD1 matching over 7 bases. V lost 5 bases to trimming and J lost 2 bases; unmatched junction nucleotides: 5. The CDR3 loop spans 14 amino acids. Germline loops: CDR1 MNHNS, CDR2 SASEGT. DNA of the CDR3: TGTGCCAGCAGTAAGACACAGGGGAACTATGGCTACACCTTC. Encoded protein: CASSKTQGNYGYTF.

The chain uses TRBV13 and TRBJ1-1, with no clear D. The CDR3 runs 15 residues. Germline V lookup: CDR1 PRHDT, CDR2 FYEKMQ (reference sequence). Trimming took 1 base from V and 5 from J, leaving 14 bases between them. CDR3 nucleotides: TGTGCCAGCAGCTTAGTAGGCAGGTCGTTGACTGAAGCTTTCTTT. Protein: CASSLVGRSLTEAFF.

The V and J genes are TRBV14 and TRBJ2-7, with 11 bases identical to TRBD1. The ends lost 1 base at V and 2 bases at J; junction bases unmatched: 16. Germline V gene lookup returns CDR1 SGHDN and CDR2 FVKESK. This CDR3 is 20 amino acids long. CDR3 protein: CASSQVPGTGGNGHTYEQYF. CDR3 nucleotide sequence: TGTGCCAGCAGCCAAGTTCCCGGGACAGGGGGAAACGGGCACACCTACGAGCAGTACTTC.

For this clone: A junction boundary mismatches the germline segment, possibly from a read error. The rearrangement uses TRBV29-1 and TRBJ2-7; 8 positions match TRBD1. CDR3 size: 13 residues. Germline assignment: CDR1 SQVTM and CDR2 ANQGSEA. The CDR3 is CSVEEQGAYEQYF. CDR3 in DNA: TGCAGCGTAGAAGAACAGGGGGCCTACGAGCAGTACTTC.

The chain recombines TRBV5-1 with TRBJ1-1, with a possible D match to TRBD1 (5 bases). The CDR3 has 16 residues. V was shortened by 5 bases and J by 4 bases, with 21 bases between the two germline ends. The V gene's germline CDR1 is SGHRS and CDR2 YFSETQ. The CDR3 DNA sequence: TGCGCCAGCAGTTGGGGGGGGACCGCTAGAGCCACTGAAGCTTTCTTT. Translated: CASSWGGTARATEAFF. The full variable domain, completed using reference TRBV5-1 and TRBJ1-1, is KAGVTQTPRYLIKTRGQQVTLSCSPISGHRSVSWYQQTPGQGLQFLFEYFSETQRNKGNFPGRFSGRQFSNSRSEMNVSTLELGDSALYLCASSWGGTARATEAFFGQGTRLTVV.

The genes are TRBV29-1 and TRBJ2-3; D might be TRBD2 (6 bases). V lost 0 bases and J lost 1, with 14 bases in between. Germline V gives CDR1 SQVTM, CDR2 ANQGSEA. This CDR3 spans 16 amino acids. CDR3 DNA: TGCAGCGTTGAAGATCTTTCGGGGGTTTGCACAGATACGCAGTATTTT. Amino acid sequence: CSVEDLSGVCTDTQYF.

CDR3: CAISETRVAGGHEQYF. The CDR3 bases are TGTGCCATCAGTGAGACGAGGGTAGCGGGAGGACACGAGCAGTACTTC. The gene calls are TRBV10-3 and TRBJ2-7, with 10 bases that match TRBD2. Losses at the gene ends were 2 bases for V and 5 bases for J; bases not matched to a gene: 9. Germline CDR1 and CDR2: ENHRY and SYGVKD. The CDR3 spans 16 residues.

The chain joins TRBV30 to TRBJ2-1; TRBD1 agrees at 8 bases. The CDR3 is made up of 13 amino acids. V shed 8 bases, J shed 6 bases, and the junction held 9 bases outside the gene matches. Germline loops: CDR1 GTSNPN, CDR2 SVGIG (reference sequence). The CDR3 sequence: CARTGTGPNEQFF. Written as DNA, the CDR3 is TGTGCCCGTACCGGGACAGGTCCCAATGAGCAGTTCTTC.

This chain uses TRBV27 with TRBJ2-6, with TRBD1 matching over 8 bases. CDR3 length equals 15 residues. The J segment lost 3 bases and the V segment lost 4 bases, leaving 2 bases of the junction unmatched. Germline assignment: CDR1 MNHEY and CDR2 SMNVEV (reference sequence). In DNA, the CDR3 is TGTGCCAGCAGTTGGGACAGGATTGGGGCCAACGTCCTGACTTTC. Residues: CASSWDRIGANVLTF.

The rearrangement joins TRBV7-8 to TRBJ2-7; 8 bases agree with TRBD1. The germline V gene encodes CDR1 SGHVS and CDR2 FQNEAQ. CDR3 length equals 15 residues. V lost 1 base and J lost 4; bases outside the gene matches: 6. The CDR3: CASSLGTGPYYEQYF. For the CDR3, the DNA is TGTGCCAGCAGCTTAGGGACAGGGCCTTATTACGAGCAGTACTTC.

The chain couples TRBV7-8 to TRBJ2-2; D uncertain. V was cut by 2 bases and J by 6 bases, with 13 bases left in between. Germline lookup yields CDR1 SGHVS and CDR2 FQNEAQ. CDR3 length equals 15 residues. CDR3 region: CASSLRQAESGELFF. As DNA, the CDR3 is TGTGCCAGCAGCTTACGGCAGGCCGAATCCGGGGAGCTGTTTTTT.